A selection of T cell receptor beta chains follows, all from one sample in a study of cytomegalovirus exposure and HLA in healthy donors. Data came from immunoSEQ multiplex PCR; TCRdb stores just in-frame clones and leaves some out. Among approximately 190,000 clones, about 80% were seen once, and the ten largest hold 2.6%. The sequenced material came from PBMCs. The receptor source for this set is a woman aged 45 to 65 in good health and CMV-seropositive. CDR3s include the opening cysteine and the closing phenylalanine or tryptophan. Each record gives: V gene, D gene, J gene, clone size, CDR3 protein, CDR3 DNA. The D gene is left open where the match is weak. Not all rows give a size; the values are once, few, many and, for expanded clones, a class.

v_gene: TRBV7-2; d_gene: .; j_gene: TRBJ2-2; abundance: .; CDR3aa: CASSLGLPSTGELFF; CDR3nt: TGTGCCAGCAGCTTAGGACTCCCTAGCACCGGGGAGCTGTTTTTT
v_gene: TRBV7-9; d_gene: TRBD1; j_gene: TRBJ2-5; abundance: .; CDR3aa: CASSLGQQETQYF; CDR3nt: TGTGCCAGCAGCTTGGGACAGCAAGAGACCCAGTACTTC
v_gene: TRBV5-1; d_gene: TRBD2; j_gene: TRBJ2-1; abundance: .; CDR3aa: CASSLAGDLSYNEQFF; CDR3nt: TGCGCCAGCAGCCTGGCGGGGGACCTCTCCTACAATGAGCAGTTCTTC
v_gene: TRBV9; d_gene: .; j_gene: TRBJ1-1; abundance: .; CDR3aa: CASSPGSVLSSTEAFF; CDR3nt: TGTGCCAGCAGCCCCGGGTCGGTGCTCTCGAGCACTGAAGCTTTCTTT
v_gene: TRBV6-4; d_gene: TRBD1; j_gene: TRBJ1-2; abundance: once; CDR3aa: CVIPAPGQGARINYGYTF; CDR3nt: TGTGTTATTCCGGCACCGGGACAGGGGGCGCGGATAAACTATGGCTACACCTTC
v_gene: TRBV14; d_gene: .; j_gene: TRBJ2-7; abundance: .; CDR3aa: CASSRGQAYEQYF; CDR3nt: TGTGCCAGCAGCCGAGGACAAGCCTACGAGCAGTACTTC
v_gene: TRBV10-3; d_gene: TRBD1; j_gene: TRBJ2-7; abundance: once; CDR3aa: CATTAKLQGVAYEQYF; CDR3nt: TGTGCCACCACTGCAAAATTACAGGGGGTAGCCTACGAGCAGTACTTC
v_gene: TRBV4-3; d_gene: .; j_gene: TRBJ1-1; abundance: .; CDR3aa: CASSEGNTEAFF; CDR3nt: TGCGCCAGCAGCGAGGGGAACACTGAAGCTTTCTTT
v_gene: TRBV14; d_gene: .; j_gene: TRBJ2-3; abundance: once; CDR3aa: CASSQATSVADTQYF; CDR3nt: TGTGCCAGCAGCCAAGCTACTAGTGTTGCAGATACGCAGTATTTT
v_gene: TRBV5-5; d_gene: TRBD1; j_gene: TRBJ1-2; abundance: .; CDR3aa: CASSTGQGMISYGYTF; CDR3nt: TGTGCCAGCAGCACCGGACAGGGTATGATTAGCTATGGCTACACCTTC